This T cell receptor (beta chain) was retrieved from a study of CD4 T cells in relation to SARS-CoV-2 and coronaviruses. The unexposed donors gave CD4+ T cells in about 2011-2018, prior to COVID-19. Isolation of CD4+ T cells took place after around eleven days in culture. As cell numbers allowed, unexposed-donor CD4+ T cells faced SARS-CoV-2 S/N and four cold-coronavirus spikes. A word on this clone: Its antigen remains unidentified.

V was cut by 1 base and J by 8 bases, with 14 bases left in between. This CDR3 has 14 amino acids. Germline lookup yields CDR1 SGHTA and CDR2 FQGNSA. Profiling relied on immunoSEQ multiplex PCR, and the TCRdb table lists in-frame clones only, not all of them. The sample contains some 21,000 clones, 74% of which appear only once. The sequencing sample was made of CD4+ T cells from PBMCs, cultured in vitro. The rearrangement links TRBV7-2 to TRBJ1-1; D remains ambiguous. This TCR derives from a human donor in good health. The CDR3 region has the DNA TGTGCCAGCAGCTTAGGAGTAGGGTGGGCGGAAGCTTTCTTT. The encoded protein is CASSLGVGWAEAFF.